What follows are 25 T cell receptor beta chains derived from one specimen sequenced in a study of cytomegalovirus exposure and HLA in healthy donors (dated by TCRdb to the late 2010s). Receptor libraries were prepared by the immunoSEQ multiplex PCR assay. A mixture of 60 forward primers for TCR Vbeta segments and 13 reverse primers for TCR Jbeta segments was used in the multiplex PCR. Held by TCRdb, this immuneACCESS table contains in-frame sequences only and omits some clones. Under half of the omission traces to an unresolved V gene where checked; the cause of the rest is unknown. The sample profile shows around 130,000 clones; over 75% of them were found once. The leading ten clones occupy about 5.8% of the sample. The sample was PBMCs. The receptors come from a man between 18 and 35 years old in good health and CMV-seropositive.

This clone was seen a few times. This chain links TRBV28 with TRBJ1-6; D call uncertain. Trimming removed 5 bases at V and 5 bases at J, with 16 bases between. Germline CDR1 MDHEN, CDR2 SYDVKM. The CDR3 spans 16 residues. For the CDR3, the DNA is TGTGCCAGCAGTACTCAGGAGGGTTTTGATAATTCACCCCTCCACTTT. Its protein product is CASSTQEGFDNSPLHF.

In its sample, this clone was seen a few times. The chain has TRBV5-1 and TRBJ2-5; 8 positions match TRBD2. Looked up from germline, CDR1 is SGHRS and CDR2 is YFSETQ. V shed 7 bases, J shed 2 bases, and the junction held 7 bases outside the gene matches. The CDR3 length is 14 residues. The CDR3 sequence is CASVEERGQETQYF. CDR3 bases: TGCGCCAGCGTCGAGGAGCGGGGGCAAGAGACCCAGTACTTC.

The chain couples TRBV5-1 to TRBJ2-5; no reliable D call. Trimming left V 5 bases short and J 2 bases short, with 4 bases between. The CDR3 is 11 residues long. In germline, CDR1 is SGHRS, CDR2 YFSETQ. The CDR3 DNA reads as TGCGCCAGCAGTCTGCAAGAGACCCAGTACTTC. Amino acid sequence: CASSLQETQYF. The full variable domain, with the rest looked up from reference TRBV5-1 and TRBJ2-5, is KAGVTQTPRYLIKTRGQQVTLSCSPISGHRSVSWYQQTPGQGLQFLFEYFSETQRNKGNFPGRFSGRQFSNSRSEMNVSTLELGDSALYLCASSLQETQYFGPGTRLLVL.

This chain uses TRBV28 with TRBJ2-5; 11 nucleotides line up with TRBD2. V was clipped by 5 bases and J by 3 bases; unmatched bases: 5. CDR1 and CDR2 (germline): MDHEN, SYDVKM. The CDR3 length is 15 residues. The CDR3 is CASSDSGGAKETQYF. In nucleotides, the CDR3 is TGTGCCAGCAGTGATAGCGGGGGGGCCAAAGAGACCCAGTACTTC. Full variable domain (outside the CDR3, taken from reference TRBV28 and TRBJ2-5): DVKVTQSSRYLVKRTGEKVFLECVQDMDHENMFWYRQDPGLGLRLIYFSYDVKMKEKGDIPEGYSVSREKKERFSLILESASTNQTSMYLCASSDSGGAKETQYFGPGTRLLVL.

The CDR3: CASSLNRRGGYSGANVLTF. CDR3 bases: TGTGCCAGCAGCTTGAATCGTAGGGGGGGCTATAGTGGGGCCAACGTCCTGACTTTC. This rearrangement joins TRBV5-6 to TRBJ2-6, with D tentatively TRBD2 (7 bases). With 1 base removed from V and 3 bases from J, the gap between germline ends came to 20 bases. This CDR3 is 19 amino acids long. CDR1 is SGHDT, CDR2 YYEEEE, per germline.

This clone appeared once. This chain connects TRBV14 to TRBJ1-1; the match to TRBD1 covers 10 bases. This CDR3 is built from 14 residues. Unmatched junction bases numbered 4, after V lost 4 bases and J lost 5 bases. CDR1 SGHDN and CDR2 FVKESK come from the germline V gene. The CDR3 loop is CASSLTGQGTEAFF. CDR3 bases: TGTGCCAGCAGCCTGACGGGACAGGGGACTGAAGCTTTCTTT.

CDR3 loop: CASSYSRTEGASGYTF. In nucleotides, the CDR3 is TGTGCCAGCAGTTACTCCCGGACGGAGGGAGCGTCTGGCTACACCTTC. The rearrangement uses TRBV6-5 and TRBJ1-2; D gene uncertain. V was shortened by 0 bases and J by 7 bases, with 18 bases between the two germline ends. Germline V gives CDR1 MNHEY, CDR2 SVGAGI. The CDR3 sequence is 16 residues long.

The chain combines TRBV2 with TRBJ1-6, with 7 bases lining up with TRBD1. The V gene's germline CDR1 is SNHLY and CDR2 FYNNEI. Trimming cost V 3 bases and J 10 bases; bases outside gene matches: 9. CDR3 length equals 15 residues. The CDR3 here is CASSERTGVRSPLHF. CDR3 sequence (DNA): TGTGCCAGCAGTGAGCGAACAGGGGTACGGTCACCCCTCCACTTT. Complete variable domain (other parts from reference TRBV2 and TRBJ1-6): EPEVTQTPSHQVTQMGQEVILRCVPISNHLYFYWYRQILGQKVEFLVSFYNNEISEKSEIFDDQFSVERPDGSNFTLKIRSTKLEDSAMYFCASSERTGVRSPLHFGNGTRLTVT.

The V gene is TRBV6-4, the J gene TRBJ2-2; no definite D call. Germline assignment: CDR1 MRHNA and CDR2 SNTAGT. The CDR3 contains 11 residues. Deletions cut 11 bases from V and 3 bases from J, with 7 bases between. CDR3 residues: CASRDTGELFF. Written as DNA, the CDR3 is TGTGCCTCCCGGGACACCGGGGAGCTGTTTTTT.

DNA of the CDR3: TGTGCCACCAGCAGAGAACCAAATACAGGACAGGGGTGGAACATTCAGTACTTC. The encoded protein is CATSREPNTGQGWNIQYF. The rearrangement joins TRBV15 to TRBJ2-4; 9 bases line up with TRBD1. V trimming: 0 bases; J trimming: 7 bases; junction bases outside the gene matches: 13. This CDR3 contains 18 residues. The germline CDR1 and CDR2 sequences are LNHNV and YYDKDF (reference sequence).

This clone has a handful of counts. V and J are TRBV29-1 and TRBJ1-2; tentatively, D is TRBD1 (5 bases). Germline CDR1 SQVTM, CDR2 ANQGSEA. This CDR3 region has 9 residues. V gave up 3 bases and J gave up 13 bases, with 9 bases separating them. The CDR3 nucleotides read TGCAGCGTTGAGGGGCGCCTCACCTTC. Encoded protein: CSVEGRLTF.

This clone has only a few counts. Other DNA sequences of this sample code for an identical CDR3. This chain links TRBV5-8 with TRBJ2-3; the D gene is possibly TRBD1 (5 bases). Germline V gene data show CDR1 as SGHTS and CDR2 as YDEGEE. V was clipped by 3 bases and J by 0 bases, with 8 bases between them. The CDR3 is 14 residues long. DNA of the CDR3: TGTGCCAGCAGCTATGGACAAAGCACAGATACGCAGTATTTT. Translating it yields CASSYGQSTDTQYF.

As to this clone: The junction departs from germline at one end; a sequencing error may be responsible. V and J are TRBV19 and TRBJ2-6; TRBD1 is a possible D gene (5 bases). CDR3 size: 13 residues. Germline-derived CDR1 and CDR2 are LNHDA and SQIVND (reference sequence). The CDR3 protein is CASSPSGANGLTF. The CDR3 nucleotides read TGTGCCAGTAGTCCCTCTGGGGCCAACGGCCTGACTTTC.

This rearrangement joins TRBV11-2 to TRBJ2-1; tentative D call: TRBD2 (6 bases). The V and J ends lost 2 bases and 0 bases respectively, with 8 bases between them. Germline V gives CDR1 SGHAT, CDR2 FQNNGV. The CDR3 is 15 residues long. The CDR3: CASSLRESSYNEQFF. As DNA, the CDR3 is TGTGCCAGCAGCTTACGGGAGAGCTCCTACAATGAGCAGTTCTTC.

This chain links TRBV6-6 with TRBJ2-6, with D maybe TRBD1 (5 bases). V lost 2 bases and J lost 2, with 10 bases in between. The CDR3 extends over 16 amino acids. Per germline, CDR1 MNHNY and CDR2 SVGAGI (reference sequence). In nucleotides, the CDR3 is TGTGCCAGCAGTTACGTAGGGGTCCCTGGGGCCAACGTCCTGACTTTC. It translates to CASSYVGVPGANVLTF.

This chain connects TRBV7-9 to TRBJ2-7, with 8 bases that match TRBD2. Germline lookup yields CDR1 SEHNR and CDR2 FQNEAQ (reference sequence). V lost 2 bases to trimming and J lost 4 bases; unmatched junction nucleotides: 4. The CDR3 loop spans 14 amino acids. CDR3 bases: TGTGCCAGCAGCTTACTGAAGCGGGAGTACGAGCAGTACTTC. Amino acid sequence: CASSLLKREYEQYF.

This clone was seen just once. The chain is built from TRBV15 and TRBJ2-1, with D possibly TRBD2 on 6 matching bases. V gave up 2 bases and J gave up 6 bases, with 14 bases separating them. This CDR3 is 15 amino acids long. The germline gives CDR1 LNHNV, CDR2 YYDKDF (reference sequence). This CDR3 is CATSRPSGWGNEQFF. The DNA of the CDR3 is TGTGCCACCAGCAGACCAAGCGGGTGGGGCAATGAGCAGTTCTTC.

Written as DNA, the CDR3 is TGCAGCGTCTTCAGGGGGCACACTGAAGCTTTCTTT. Translated: CSVFRGHTEAFF. V usage is TRBV29-1 and J usage is TRBJ1-1, with 8 nucleotides matching TRBD1. V lost 6 bases, J lost 3 bases, and 3 bases stayed unmatched. The CDR3 is 12 amino acids. Germline V gene lookup returns CDR1 SQVTM and CDR2 ANQGSEA.

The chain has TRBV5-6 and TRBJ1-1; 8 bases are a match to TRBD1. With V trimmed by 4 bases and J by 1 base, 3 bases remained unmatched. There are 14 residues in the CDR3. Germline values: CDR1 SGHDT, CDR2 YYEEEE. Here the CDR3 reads CASSRQGRNTEAFF. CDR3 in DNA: TGTGCCAGCAGCCGACAGGGGCGGAACACTGAAGCTTTCTTT.

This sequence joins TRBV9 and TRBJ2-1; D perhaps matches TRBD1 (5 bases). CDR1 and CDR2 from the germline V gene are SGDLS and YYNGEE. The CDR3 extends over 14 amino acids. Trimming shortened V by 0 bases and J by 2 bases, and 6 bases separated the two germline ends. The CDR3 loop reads CASSVVGAYNEQFF. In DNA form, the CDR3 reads TGTGCCAGCAGCGTAGTAGGGGCCTACAATGAGCAGTTCTTC.

CDR3 bases: TGTGCCAGCAGCCATCGACAGGATACCTACGAGCAGTACTTC. This translates into CASSHRQDTYEQYF. This chain uses TRBV9 with TRBJ2-7; D possibly corresponds to TRBD1 (6 bases). The V gene's germline CDR1 is SGDLS and CDR2 YYNGEE. This CDR3 region has 14 residues. V was cut by 4 bases and J by 2 bases, with 13 bases left in between.

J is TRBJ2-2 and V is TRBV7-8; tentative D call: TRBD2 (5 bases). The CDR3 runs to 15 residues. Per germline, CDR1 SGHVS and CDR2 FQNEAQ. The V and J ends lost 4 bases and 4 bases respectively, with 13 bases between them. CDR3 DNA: TGTGCCAGCAGCTCTGGCGGGCTGGGCACCGGGGAGCTGTTTTTT. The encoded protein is CASSSGGLGTGELFF.

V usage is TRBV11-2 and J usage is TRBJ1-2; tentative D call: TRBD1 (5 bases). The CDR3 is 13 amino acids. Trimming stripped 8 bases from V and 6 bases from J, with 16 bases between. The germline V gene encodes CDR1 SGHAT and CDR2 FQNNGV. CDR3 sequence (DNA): TGTGCCAGCTTCCACTGGGGGGGAGATGGCTACACCTTC. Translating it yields CASFHWGGDGYTF.

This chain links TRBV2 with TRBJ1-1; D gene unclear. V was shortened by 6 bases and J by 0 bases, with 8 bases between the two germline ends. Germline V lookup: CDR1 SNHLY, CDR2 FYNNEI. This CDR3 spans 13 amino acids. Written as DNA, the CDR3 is TGTGCCAGCAGGACGGGAGTGAACACTGAAGCTTTCTTT. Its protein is CASRTGVNTEAFF.

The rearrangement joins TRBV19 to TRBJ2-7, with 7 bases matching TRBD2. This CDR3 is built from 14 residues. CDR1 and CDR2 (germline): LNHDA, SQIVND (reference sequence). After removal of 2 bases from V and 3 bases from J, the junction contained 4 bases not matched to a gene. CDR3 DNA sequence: TGTGCCAGTAGTATATACGGCGGGGGCTACGAGCAGTACTTC. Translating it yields CASSIYGGGYEQYF.